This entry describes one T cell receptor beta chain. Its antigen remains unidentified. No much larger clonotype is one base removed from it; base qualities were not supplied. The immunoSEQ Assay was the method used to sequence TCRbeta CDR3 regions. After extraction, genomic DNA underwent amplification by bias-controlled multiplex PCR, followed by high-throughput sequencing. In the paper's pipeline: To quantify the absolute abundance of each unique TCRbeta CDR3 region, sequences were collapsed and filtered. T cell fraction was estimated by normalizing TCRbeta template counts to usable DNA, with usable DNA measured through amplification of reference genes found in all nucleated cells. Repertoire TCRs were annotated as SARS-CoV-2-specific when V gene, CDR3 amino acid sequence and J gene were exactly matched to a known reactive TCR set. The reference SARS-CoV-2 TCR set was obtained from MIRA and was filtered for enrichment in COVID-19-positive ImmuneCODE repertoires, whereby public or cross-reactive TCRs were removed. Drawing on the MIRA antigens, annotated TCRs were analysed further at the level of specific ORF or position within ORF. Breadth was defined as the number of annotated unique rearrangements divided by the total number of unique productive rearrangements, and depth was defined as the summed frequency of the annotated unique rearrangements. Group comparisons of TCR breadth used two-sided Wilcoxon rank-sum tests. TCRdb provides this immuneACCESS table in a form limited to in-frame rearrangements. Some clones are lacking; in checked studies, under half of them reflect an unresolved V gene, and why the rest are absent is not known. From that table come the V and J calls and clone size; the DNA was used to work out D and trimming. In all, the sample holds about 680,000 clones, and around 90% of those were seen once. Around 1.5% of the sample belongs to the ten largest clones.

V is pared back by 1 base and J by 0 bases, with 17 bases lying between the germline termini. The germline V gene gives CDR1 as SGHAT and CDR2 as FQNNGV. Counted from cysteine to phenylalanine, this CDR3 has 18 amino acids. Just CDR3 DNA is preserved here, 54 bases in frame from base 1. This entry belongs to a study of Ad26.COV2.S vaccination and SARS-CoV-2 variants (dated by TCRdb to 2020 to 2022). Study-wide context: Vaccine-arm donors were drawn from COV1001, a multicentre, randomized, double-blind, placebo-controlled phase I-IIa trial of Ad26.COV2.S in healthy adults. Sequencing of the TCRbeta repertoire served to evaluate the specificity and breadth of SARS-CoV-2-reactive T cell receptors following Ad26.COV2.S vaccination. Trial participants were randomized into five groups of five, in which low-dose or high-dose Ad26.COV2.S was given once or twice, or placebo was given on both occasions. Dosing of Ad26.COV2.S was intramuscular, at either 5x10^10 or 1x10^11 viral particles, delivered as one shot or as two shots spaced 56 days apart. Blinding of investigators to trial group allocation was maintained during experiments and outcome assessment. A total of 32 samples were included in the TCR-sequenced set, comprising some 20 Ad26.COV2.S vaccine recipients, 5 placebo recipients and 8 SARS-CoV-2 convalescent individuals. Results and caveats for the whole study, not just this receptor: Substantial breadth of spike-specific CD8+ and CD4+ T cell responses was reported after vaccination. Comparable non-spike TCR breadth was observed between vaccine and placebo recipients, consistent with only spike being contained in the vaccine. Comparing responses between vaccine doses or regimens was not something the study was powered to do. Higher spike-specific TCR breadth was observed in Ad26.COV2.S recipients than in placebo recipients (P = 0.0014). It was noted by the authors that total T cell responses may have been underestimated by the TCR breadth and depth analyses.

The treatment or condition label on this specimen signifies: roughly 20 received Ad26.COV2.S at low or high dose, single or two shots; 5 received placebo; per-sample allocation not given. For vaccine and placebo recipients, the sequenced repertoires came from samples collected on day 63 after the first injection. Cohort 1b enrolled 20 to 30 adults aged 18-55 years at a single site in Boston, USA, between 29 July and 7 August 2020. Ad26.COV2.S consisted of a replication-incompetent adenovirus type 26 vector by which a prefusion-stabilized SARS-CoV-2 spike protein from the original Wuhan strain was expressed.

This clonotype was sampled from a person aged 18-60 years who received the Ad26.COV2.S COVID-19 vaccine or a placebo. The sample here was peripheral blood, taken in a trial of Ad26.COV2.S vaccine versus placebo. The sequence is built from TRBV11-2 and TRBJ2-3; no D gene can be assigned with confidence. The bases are TGTGCCAGCAGCTTAGGACACTTTGCAGGTACTAGCACAGATACGCAGTATTTT. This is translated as CASSLGHFAGTSTDTQYF.